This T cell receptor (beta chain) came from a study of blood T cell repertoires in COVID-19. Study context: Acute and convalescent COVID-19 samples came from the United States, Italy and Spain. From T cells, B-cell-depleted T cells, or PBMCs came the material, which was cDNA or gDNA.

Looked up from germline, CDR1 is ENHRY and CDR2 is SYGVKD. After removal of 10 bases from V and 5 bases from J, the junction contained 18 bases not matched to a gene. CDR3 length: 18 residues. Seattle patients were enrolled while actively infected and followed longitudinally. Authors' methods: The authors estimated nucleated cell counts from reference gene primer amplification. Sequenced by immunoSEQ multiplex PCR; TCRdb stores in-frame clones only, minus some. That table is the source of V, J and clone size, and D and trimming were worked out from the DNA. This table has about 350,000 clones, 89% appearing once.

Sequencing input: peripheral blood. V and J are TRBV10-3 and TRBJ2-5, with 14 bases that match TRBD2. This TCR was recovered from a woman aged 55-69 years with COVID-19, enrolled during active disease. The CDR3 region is CATYPGPGTSGGPETQYF. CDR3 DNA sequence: TGTGCCACCTACCCCGGTCCCGGGACTAGCGGGGGCCCGGAGACCCAGTACTTC.